Each of the 10 T cell receptor beta chains below was sequenced from the same sample in a study of human T cells and chemical hapten exposure. The authors extracted total RNA from unfractionated whole blood. Attachment of unique molecular identifiers to individual cDNA molecules was performed in the library. One entry per CDR3 protein, called by TCRdb with MiXCR from the reads. The profile shows roughly 3,100 distinct CDR3 sequences, 49% of them singletons. Source material: whole blood. The receptors here all came from a human donor who had alopecia or was a healthy volunteer (not recorded which). Some clones in this sample may be carry-over from other donors' samples. This table probably holds off-target reads from a library built for another chain.

The chain is built from TRBV5-1 and TRBJ2-1, with TRBD2 matching over 8 bases. CDR1 is SGHRS, CDR2 YFSETQ, per germline. The CDR3 covers 14 residues. Losses at the gene ends were 8 bases for V and 5 bases for J; bases not matched to a gene: 9. This chain's CDR3 is CASKSSGGNNEQFF. In nucleotides, the CDR3 is TGCGCCAGTAAGTCGAGCGGGGGAAACAATGAGCAGTTCTTC.

The chain recombines TRBV27 with TRBJ2-1; 10 bases are a match to TRBD2. This CDR3 contains 15 residues. V trimming: 0 bases; J trimming: 7 bases; junction bases outside the gene matches: 3. Germline assignment: CDR1 MNHEY and CDR2 SMNVEV (reference sequence). The CDR3 spells CASSLSSGRGNEQFF. The CDR3 DNA reads as TGTGCCAGCAGTTTATCGAGCGGGAGGGGGAATGAGCAGTTCTTC.

The chain recombines TRBV18 with TRBJ2-7, with a weak D call TRBD1 (5 bases). CDR1 KGHSH and CDR2 LQKENI come from the germline V gene. The CDR3 extends over 14 amino acids. Between the trimmed V and J ends, which lost 0 bases and 1 base, there was a span of 7 bases. The CDR3 reads CASSPPAGSYEQYF. CDR3 nucleotide sequence: TGTGCCAGCTCACCACCGGCAGGGTCCTACGAGCAGTACTTC.

The genes are TRBV20-1 and TRBJ2-2; 11 nucleotides agree with TRBD2. With V trimmed by 4 bases and J by 5 bases, 9 bases remained unmatched. Germline V gene data show CDR1 as DFQATT and CDR2 as SNEGSKA (reference sequence). The CDR3 is 16 residues long. CDR3 nucleotide sequence: TGCAGTGCTATCCCCCCCCTAGCGGGAGGTACCGGGGAGCTGTTTTTT. The encoded protein is CSAIPPLAGGTGELFF.

This chain links TRBV10-3 with TRBJ2-3; 16 bases agree with TRBD2. Germline CDR1 is ENHRY and CDR2 is SYGVKD. After removal of 8 bases from V and 6 bases from J, the junction contained 8 bases not matched to a gene. CDR3 size: 16 residues. CDR3 sequence: CAIAGTSGGALDTQYF. CDR3 in DNA: TGTGCCATCGCCGGGACTAGCGGGGGGGCTTTGGATACGCAGTATTTT.

V and J are TRBV12-3 or TRBV12-4 and TRBJ2-7, with 7 bases that match TRBD2. The length of the CDR3 is 12 residues. The V gene end was trimmed by 6 bases and the J gene end by 6 bases; junction bases not matched to a gene: 5. CDR3 protein: CASRLGGFEQYF. The DNA for the CDR3 is TGTGCCAGCAGACTGGGGGGGTTCGAGCAGTACTTC.

This clonotype was observed a single time. The V gene is TRBV3-1, the J gene TRBJ2-3, with 7 nucleotides matching TRBD2. With 0 bases clipped from V and 14 bases from J, the junction kept 8 bases outside the gene matches. The CDR3 has 13 residues. Germline values: CDR1 LGHDT, CDR2 YNNKEL (reference sequence). CDR3 region: CASSQERLAPWYF. CDR3 sequence (DNA): TGTGCCAGCAGCCAAGAAAGACTAGCCCCCTGGTATTTT.

V is TRBV19 and J is TRBJ2-2, with D perhaps matching TRBD1 or TRBD2 (6 bases each). This CDR3 comprises 15 residues. Trimming removed 9 bases from V and 1 base from J, with 15 bases in between. CDR1 LNHDA and CDR2 SQIVND come from the germline V gene (reference sequence). In nucleotides, the CDR3 is TGTGCCAGCCTACGGGGGACATTGAACACCGGGGAGCTGTTTTTT. Translated: CASLRGTLNTGELFF.

The chain carries TRBV27 and TRBJ2-5, with 7 bases aligning to TRBD2. The CDR3 length is 13 residues. Germline trimming cut 2 bases from V and 5 bases from J; bases unmatched to any gene: 2. Germline-derived CDR1 and CDR2 are MNHEY and SMNVEV (reference sequence). This CDR3 reads CASSLTGRETQYF. DNA of the CDR3: TGTGCCAGCAGTTTAACCGGGAGGGAGACCCAGTACTTC.

This clonotype came up a few times. The CDR3 loop reads CASQTDRRYEQYF. The CDR3 bases are TGTGCCAGCCAGACGGACAGGAGGTACGAGCAGTACTTC. This chain joins TRBV2 and TRBJ2-7; TRBD1 aligns across 7 bases. The V segment lost 8 bases and the J segment 4 bases; nucleotides outside the gene matches: 8. The CDR3 has 13 amino acids. CDR1 is SNHLY, CDR2 FYNNEI, per germline. The full variable domain, its missing parts supplied by reference TRBV2 and TRBJ2-7, is EPEVTQTPSHQVTQMGQEVILRCVPISNHLYFYWYRQILGQKVEFLVSFYNNEISEKSEIFDDQFSVERPDGSNFTLKIRSTKLEDSAMYFCASQTDRRYEQYFGPGTRLTVT.